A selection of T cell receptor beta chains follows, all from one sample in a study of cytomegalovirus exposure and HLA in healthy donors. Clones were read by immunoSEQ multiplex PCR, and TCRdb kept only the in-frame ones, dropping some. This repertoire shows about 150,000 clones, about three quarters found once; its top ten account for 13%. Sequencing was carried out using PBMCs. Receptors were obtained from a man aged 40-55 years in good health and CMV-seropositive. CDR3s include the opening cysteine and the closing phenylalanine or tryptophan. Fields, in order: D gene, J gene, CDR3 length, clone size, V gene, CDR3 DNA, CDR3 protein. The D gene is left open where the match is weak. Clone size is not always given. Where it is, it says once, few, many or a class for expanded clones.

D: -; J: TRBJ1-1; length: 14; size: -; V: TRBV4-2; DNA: TGTGCCAGCAGCCAACGTACAGGTAACACTGAAGCTTTCTTT; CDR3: CASSQRTGNTEAFF
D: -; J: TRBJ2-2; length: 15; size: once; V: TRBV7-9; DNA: TGTGCCGGTCACGGGAGAGGGAGGAACACCGGGGAGCTGTTTTTT; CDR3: CAGHGRGRNTGELFF
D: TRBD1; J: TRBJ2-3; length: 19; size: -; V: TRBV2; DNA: TGTGCCAGCAGTGACCTCAGAGCCGGGACAGAAGCTAGCACAGATACGCAGTATTTT; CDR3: CASSDLRAGTEASTDTQYF
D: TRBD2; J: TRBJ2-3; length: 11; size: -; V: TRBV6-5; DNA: TGTGCCAGCAGTTGGGGGGGTACGCAGTATTTT; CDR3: CASSWGGTQYF
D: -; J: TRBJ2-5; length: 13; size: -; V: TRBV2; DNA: TGTGCCGGTGGTGGCGGGTATCGGGAGACCCAGTACTTC; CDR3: CAGGGGYRETQYF
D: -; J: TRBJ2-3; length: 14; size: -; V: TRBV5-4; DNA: TGTGCCAGCAGCCGGAGGAGCGACACAGATACGCAGTATTTT; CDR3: CASSRRSDTDTQYF
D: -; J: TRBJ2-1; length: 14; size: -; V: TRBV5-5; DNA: TGTGCCAGCAGCTTGGAGAGCTCCTACAATGAGCAGTTCTTC; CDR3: CASSLESSYNEQFF
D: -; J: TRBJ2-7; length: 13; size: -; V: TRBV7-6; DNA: TGTGCCAGCAGCCCGATGGACAACTACGAGCAGTACTTC; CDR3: CASSPMDNYEQYF
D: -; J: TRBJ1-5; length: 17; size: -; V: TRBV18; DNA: TGTGCCAGCTCACCCCCGTCCGGAAAGGGGACATTTCAGCCCCAGCATTTT; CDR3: CASSPPSGKGTFQPQHF
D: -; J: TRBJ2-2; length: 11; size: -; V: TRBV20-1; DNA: TGCAGTGCTAGAGTGCGCGGGGAGCTATTTTTT; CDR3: CSARVRGELFF
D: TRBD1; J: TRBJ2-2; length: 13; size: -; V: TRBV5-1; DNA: TGCGCCAGTGGGACAGGGAACACCGGGGAGCTGTTTTTT; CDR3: CASGTGNTGELFF
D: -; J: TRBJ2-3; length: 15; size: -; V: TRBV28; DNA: TGTGCCAGCAGCTTACTCGTATCTAGCACAGATACGCAGTATTTT; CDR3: CASSLLVSSTDTQYF
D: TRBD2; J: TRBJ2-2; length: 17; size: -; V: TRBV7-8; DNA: TGTGCCAGCAGCTTAGTGGTAGCGGGAGTAGTCACCGGGGAGCTGTTTTTT; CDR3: CASSLVVAGVVTGELFF
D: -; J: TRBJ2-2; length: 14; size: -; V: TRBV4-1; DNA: TGCGCCAGCAGCTGGCGGGAATCGGCCGGGGAGCTGTTTTTT; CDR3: CASSWRESAGELFF
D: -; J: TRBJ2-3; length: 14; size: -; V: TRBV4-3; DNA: TGCGCCAGCAGCCAAGATCCACTCACAGATACGCAGTATTTT; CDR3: CASSQDPLTDTQYF
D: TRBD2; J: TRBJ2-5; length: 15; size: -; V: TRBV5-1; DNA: TGCGCCAGCAGCCTAGCGGCCACCGCGGGGGAGACCCAGTACTTC; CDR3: CASSLAATAGETQYF
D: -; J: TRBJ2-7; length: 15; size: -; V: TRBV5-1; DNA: TGCGCCAGCAGTCAGGGGGGCGGGAGGACCTACGAGCAGTACTTC; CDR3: CASSQGGGRTYEQYF
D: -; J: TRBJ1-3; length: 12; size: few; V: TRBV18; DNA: TGTGCCAGCTCACCAAGGGGAAACGCCATATATTTT; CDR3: CASSPRGNAIYF
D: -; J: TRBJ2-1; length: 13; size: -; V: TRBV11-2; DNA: TGTGCCAGCAGCTTAGCAGGGGCTGGTGAGCAGTTCTTC; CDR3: CASSLAGAGEQFF
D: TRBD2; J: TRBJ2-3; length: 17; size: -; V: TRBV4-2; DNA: TGTGCCAGCAGCCAGGCCGAAACCTTCGGCGGGAGGTATACGCAGTATTTT; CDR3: CASSQAETFGGRYTQYF
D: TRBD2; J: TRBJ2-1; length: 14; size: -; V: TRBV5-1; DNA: TGCGCCAGCAGCTCCCCACTAGCGGGAGATGAGCAGTTCTTC; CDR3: CASSSPLAGDEQFF
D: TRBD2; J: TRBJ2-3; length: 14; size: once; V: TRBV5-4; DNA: TGTGCCAGCAGCGTACTAGCGGACACAGATACGCAGTATTTT; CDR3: CASSVLADTDTQYF
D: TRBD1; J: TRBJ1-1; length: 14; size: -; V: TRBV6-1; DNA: TGTGCCAGCAGTCTGGACAGGGTAAACACTGAAGCTTTCTTT; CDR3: CASSLDRVNTEAFF
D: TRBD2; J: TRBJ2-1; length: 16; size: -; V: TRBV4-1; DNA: TGCGCCAGCAGCCAGTTTCTAGCGGGAGACCGGAATGAGCAGTTCTTC; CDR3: CASSQFLAGDRNEQFF
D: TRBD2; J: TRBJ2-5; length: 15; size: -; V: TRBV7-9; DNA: TGTGCCAGCAGCCCAAGCGGGAGGACTCAAGAGACCCAGTACTTC; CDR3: CASSPSGRTQETQYF
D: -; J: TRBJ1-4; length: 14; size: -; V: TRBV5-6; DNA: TGTGCCAGCAGCTTGGAATCAAAAGCGGAAAAACTGTTTTTT; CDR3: CASSLESKAEKLFF
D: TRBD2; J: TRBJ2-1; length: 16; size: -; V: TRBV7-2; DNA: TGTGCCAGCAGCTCCTTAGCGGGAGTTGCGAGCAATGAGCAGTTCTTC; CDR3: CASSSLAGVASNEQFF
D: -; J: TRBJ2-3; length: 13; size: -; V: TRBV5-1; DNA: TGCGCCAGCGGACCACAGGGCACAGATACGCAGTATTTT; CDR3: CASGPQGTDTQYF
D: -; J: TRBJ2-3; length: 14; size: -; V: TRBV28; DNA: TGTGCCAGCAGTAACGGTGCCCGAGCAGATACGCAGTATTTT; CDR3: CASSNGARADTQYF
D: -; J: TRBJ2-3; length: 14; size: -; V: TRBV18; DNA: TGTGCCAGCTCAGGGGCCAGCAGCACAGATACGCAGTATTTT; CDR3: CASSGASSTDTQYF
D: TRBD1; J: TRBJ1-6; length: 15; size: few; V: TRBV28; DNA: TGTGCCAGCAGTTTATTGACAGGGAGTAATTCACCCCTCCACTTT; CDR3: CASSLLTGSNSPLHF
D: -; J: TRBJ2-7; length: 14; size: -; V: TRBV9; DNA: TGTGCCAGCAGCGTAGACGGGGGGCGCTACGAGCAGTACTTC; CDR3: CASSVDGGRYEQYF
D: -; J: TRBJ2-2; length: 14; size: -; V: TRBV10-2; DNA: TGCGCCAGCAGTGACGGGAGTACTACCGGGGAGCTGTTTTTT; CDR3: CASSDGSTTGELFF
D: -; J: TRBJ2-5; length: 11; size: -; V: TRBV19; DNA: TGTGCCAGTGAGCAGGGAGAGACCCAGTACTTC; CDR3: CASEQGETQYF
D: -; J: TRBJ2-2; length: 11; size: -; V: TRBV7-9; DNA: TGTGCCAGCAGCTTATGGGACATGCTGTTTTTT; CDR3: CASSLWDMLFF
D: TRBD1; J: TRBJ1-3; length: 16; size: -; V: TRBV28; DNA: TGTGCCAGCACCGAGGGACAGGCGCCGGCGGGAAACACCATATATTTT; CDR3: CASTEGQAPAGNTIYF
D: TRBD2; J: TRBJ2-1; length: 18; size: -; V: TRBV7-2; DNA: TGTGCCAGCAGCCCAGGGAGCCCCGCGGGAGGGGCCTACAATGAGCAGTTCTTC; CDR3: CASSPGSPAGGAYNEQFF
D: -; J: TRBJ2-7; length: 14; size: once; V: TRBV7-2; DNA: TGTGCCAGCAGCTTAGGAGCAGCGTCAAACGAGCAGTACTTC; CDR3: CASSLGAASNEQYF
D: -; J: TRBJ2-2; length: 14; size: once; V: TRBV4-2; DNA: TGTGCCAGCAGCCCGCGCCAGGACACCGGGGAGCTGTTTTTT; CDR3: CASSPRQDTGELFF
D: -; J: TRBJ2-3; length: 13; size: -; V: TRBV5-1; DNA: TGCGCCAGCTCAGCGGATTTCACAGATACGCAGTATTTT; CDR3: CASSADFTDTQYF
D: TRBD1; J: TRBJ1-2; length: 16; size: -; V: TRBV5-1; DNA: TGCGCCAGCAGCAACAATCTCCGGGACAGAACCTATGGCTACACCTTC; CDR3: CASSNNLRDRTYGYTF
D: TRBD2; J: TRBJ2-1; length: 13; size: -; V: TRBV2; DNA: TGTGCCAGCGGAAGCGGGAGGGGCAGTGAGCAGTTCTTC; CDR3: CASGSGRGSEQFF
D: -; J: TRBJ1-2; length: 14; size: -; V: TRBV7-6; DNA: TGTGCCAGCAGTCCCGTCCAGGGGTCCTATGGCTACACCTTC; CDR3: CASSPVQGSYGYTF
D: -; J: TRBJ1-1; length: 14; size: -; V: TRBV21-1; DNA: TGTGCCAGCAGCAAAGAGGTCAGGTACCTCGAAGCTTTCTTT; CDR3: CASSKEVRYLEAFF
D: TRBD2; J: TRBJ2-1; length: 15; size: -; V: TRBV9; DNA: TGTGCCAGCAGCGATAGCGGGAGCTCCTACAATGAGCAGTTCTTC; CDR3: CASSDSGSSYNEQFF
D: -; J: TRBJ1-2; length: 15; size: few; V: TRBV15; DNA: TGTGCCACCAGCCGCCTAGGGAGTACGTTATATGGCTACACCTTC; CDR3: CATSRLGSTLYGYTF
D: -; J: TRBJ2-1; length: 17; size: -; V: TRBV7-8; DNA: TGTGCCAGCAGCTTAGGGTCCCCGGGACTCGGATACAATGAGCAGTTCTTC; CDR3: CASSLGSPGLGYNEQFF
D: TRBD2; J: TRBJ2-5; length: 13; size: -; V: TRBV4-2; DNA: TGTGCCAGCAGCCAAGGGGGGGGAGAGACCCAGTACTTC; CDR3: CASSQGGGETQYF
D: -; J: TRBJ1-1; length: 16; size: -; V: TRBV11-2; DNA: TGTGCCAGCAGCTCCCCCCCGAGGCAGATGAACACTGAAGCTTTCTTT; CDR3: CASSSPPRQMNTEAFF
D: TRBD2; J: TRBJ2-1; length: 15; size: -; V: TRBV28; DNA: TGTGCCAGCAGTTTAGCGGGAGGGCCGCGGGATGAGCAGTTCTTC; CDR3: CASSLAGGPRDEQFF
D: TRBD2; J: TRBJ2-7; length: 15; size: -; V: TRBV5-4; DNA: TGTGCCAGCAGCTTGGGAGGCGGGGAGGGTTACGAGCAGTACTTC; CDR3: CASSLGGGEGYEQYF
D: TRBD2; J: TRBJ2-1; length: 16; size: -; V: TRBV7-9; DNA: TGTGCCAGCAGCCCCAGAGGGAGCGGGGCAGTCAATGAGCAGTTCTTC; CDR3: CASSPRGSGAVNEQFF
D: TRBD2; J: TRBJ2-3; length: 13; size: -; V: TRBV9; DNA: TGTGCCAGCAGCGTGGGGGGGACCTTTACGCAGTATTTT; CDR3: CASSVGGTFTQYF
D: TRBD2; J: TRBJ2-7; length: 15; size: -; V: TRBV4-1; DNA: TGCGCCAGCAGCTCGGGACTAGCGGGACTCTACGAGCAGTACTTC; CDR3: CASSSGLAGLYEQYF
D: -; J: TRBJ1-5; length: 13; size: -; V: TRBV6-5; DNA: TGTGCCAGCAGTTACCGAGGAAGTCAGCCCCAGCATTTT; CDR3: CASSYRGSQPQHF
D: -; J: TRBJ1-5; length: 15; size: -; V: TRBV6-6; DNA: TGTGCCAGCAGCTCCGCCGACAGGCTAAATCAGCCCCAGCATTTT; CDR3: CASSSADRLNQPQHF
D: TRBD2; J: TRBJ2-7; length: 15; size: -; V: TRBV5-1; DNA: TGCGCCAGCAGCTTTCTGGGACTAGCGGCCTACGAGCAGTACTTC; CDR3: CASSFLGLAAYEQYF
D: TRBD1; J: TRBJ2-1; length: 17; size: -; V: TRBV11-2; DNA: TGTGCCAGCAGCTCTATTCTTACCGGGACAGAAGTCGATGAGCAGTTCTTC; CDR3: CASSSILTGTEVDEQFF